Each of the 18 T cell receptor beta chains below was sequenced from the same sample in a study of graft-versus-host responses after intestinal transplantation. Assay: immunoSEQ multiplex PCR; the TCRdb copy retains only in-frame clones and omits some. The profile shows tens of thousands of clones, roughly 90% of them singletons. Their antigens are not known. Specimen: unstimulated CD8+ T cells sorted from spleen or lymph node cells, collected before intestinal transplant. Receptors were obtained from a human donor who received an intestinal transplant.

On this clone: The junction departs from germline at one end; a sequencing error may be responsible. The rearrangement uses TRBV30 and TRBJ1-6; a weak D match, TRBD1 (5 bases). Germline CDR1 and CDR2: GTSNPN and SVGIG (reference sequence). The CDR3 has 18 residues. DNA for the CDR3: TGTGCCTGGAGTGAGACCTTCGGGCAGGGAGGAGATAAATCACCCCTCCACTTT. This gives the protein CAWSETFGQGGDKSPLHF.

The V and J genes are TRBV9 and TRBJ2-3; 8 bases are shared with TRBD2. Trimming took 3 bases from V and 2 from J; bases not matched to a gene: 8. The CDR3 length is 16 residues. From germline, CDR1 is SGDLS and CDR2 YYNGEE. This chain's CDR3 is CASSGYSGGDTDTQYF. The CDR3 coding sequence is TGTGCCAGCAGCGGGTACAGCGGGGGAGACACAGATACGCAGTATTTT.

V and J are TRBV28 and TRBJ2-5, with TRBD1 identical over 10 bases. Looked up from germline, CDR1 is MDHEN and CDR2 is SYDVKM. The length of the CDR3 is 15 residues. After removal of 2 bases from V and 4 bases from J, the junction contained 4 bases not matched to a gene. The chain's CDR3 is CASSLPRQGAETQYF. CDR3 nucleotide sequence: TGTGCCAGCAGTTTACCGAGACAGGGGGCAGAGACCCAGTACTTC. Complete variable domain (other parts from reference TRBV28 and TRBJ2-5): DVKVTQSSRYLVKRTGEKVFLECVQDMDHENMFWYRQDPGLGLRLIYFSYDVKMKEKGDIPEGYSVSREKKERFSLILESASTNQTSMYLCASSLPRQGAETQYFGPGTRLLVL.

The V gene is TRBV28, the J gene TRBJ2-1; 11 bases are a match to TRBD2. The CDR3 totals 15 residues. CDR1 is MDHEN, CDR2 SYDVKM, per germline. V shed 3 bases, J shed 10 bases, and the junction held 8 bases outside the gene matches. As DNA, the CDR3 is TGTGCCAGCAGTTTTGCCACTAGCGGGGGCGGGGAGCAGTTCTTC. Protein product: CASSFATSGGGEQFF.

This sequence joins TRBV27 and TRBJ2-3; D may be TRBD2 (5 bases). Trimming removed 5 bases at V and 4 bases at J, with 16 bases between. The CDR3 length is 15 residues. Germline CDR1 and CDR2: MNHEY and SMNVEV (reference sequence). The CDR3 protein is CASSPHLGIADTQYF. CDR3 in DNA: TGTGCCAGCAGTCCTCACCTCGGGATCGCAGATACGCAGTATTTT.

V usage is TRBV28 and J usage is TRBJ1-4, with D perhaps TRBD1 (6 bases). The germline V gene encodes CDR1 MDHEN and CDR2 SYDVKM. There are 15 residues in the CDR3. Trimming took off 2 bases at V and 5 bases at J, with 12 bases between the two ends. In DNA form, the CDR3 reads TGTGCCAGCAGTTTAGGGGGGGGCTGGAATGAAAAACTGTTTTTT. Its translation is CASSLGGGWNEKLFF.

This clone was recorded only once. The genes are TRBV7-9 and TRBJ2-7, with a tentative D call TRBD2 (6 bases). Germline CDR1 and CDR2: SEHNR and FQNEAQ (reference sequence). This CDR3 is built from 19 residues. V was trimmed by 4 bases and J by 4 bases, leaving 29 bases between them. CDR3 in amino acids: CASSSSSEGPEPGIYEQYF. In DNA form, the CDR3 reads TGTGCCAGCAGCTCTTCTTCGGAGGGGCCCGAGCCCGGAATATACGAGCAGTACTTC.

The genes are TRBV4-1 and TRBJ2-1; 16 nucleotides agree with TRBD2. From germline, CDR1 is MGHRA and CDR2 YSYEKL. The CDR3 sequence is 18 residues long. V was clipped by 2 bases and J by 7 bases; unmatched bases: 8. In nucleotides, the CDR3 is TGCGCCAGCAGCCAAAAGGGACTAGCGGGAGGGGGGTGGAATGAGCAGTTCTTC. This gives the protein CASSQKGLAGGGWNEQFF.

This clone was found once. The chain couples TRBV27 to TRBJ2-2, with 8 bases identical to TRBD1. Germline trimming cut 6 bases from V and 4 bases from J; bases unmatched to any gene: 4. The germline gives CDR1 MNHEY, CDR2 SMNVEV (reference sequence). This CDR3 is 14 amino acids long. CDR3 sequence reads: CASSKTGATGELFF. As DNA, the CDR3 is TGTGCCAGCAGCAAGACAGGGGCCACCGGGGAGCTGTTTTTT.

The gene calls are TRBV5-4 and TRBJ2-2, with 7 bases aligning to TRBD2. Germline CDR1 SGHNT, CDR2 YYREEE (reference sequence). The CDR3 is made up of 14 amino acids. J gave up 6 bases and V 2 bases, and 4 bases lay outside the gene matches. The CDR3: CASSFGGRAGELFF. CDR3 nucleotides: TGTGCCAGCAGCTTTGGCGGGAGAGCCGGGGAGCTGTTTTTT.

The chain uses TRBV2 and TRBJ2-7, with unresolved D. The CDR3 contains 13 residues. Deletions cut 7 bases from V and 0 bases from J, with 10 bases between. The germline gives CDR1 SNHLY, CDR2 FYNNEI. CDR3 coding DNA: TGTGCCAGCATTCAACGTAGCTCCTACGAGCAGTACTTC. Protein product: CASIQRSSYEQYF.

V and J are TRBV5-1 and TRBJ1-3; no definite D call. The CDR3 covers 16 residues. V dropped 0 bases and J dropped 0 bases, with 10 bases sitting between them. Germline V lookup: CDR1 SGHRS, CDR2 YFSETQ. CDR3 in amino acids: CASSLDTATSGNTIYF. CDR3 nucleotide sequence: TGCGCCAGCAGCTTGGATACAGCTACCTCTGGAAACACCATATATTTT.

V gene TRBV27 combines with J gene TRBJ2-3, with 13 bases aligning to TRBD2. Germline-derived CDR1 and CDR2 are MNHEY and SMNVEV (reference sequence). The V and J ends lost 3 bases and 0 bases, in that order; junction bases with no gene match: 15. CDR3 length: 21 residues. CDR3 amino acids: CASSFTLAGGQLSSSTDTQYF. Written as DNA, the CDR3 is TGTGCCAGCAGTTTCACACTAGCGGGGGGGCAACTATCATCTAGCACAGATACGCAGTATTTT.

This clone appeared once. This chain joins TRBV28 and TRBJ1-1; D possibly corresponds to TRBD1 (5 bases). Germline CDR1 reads MDHEN; CDR2 reads SYDVKM. The V end lost 7 bases, the J end lost 5 bases, and 14 bases lay between the germline ends. The CDR3 has 13 amino acids. The CDR3 nucleotides read TGTGCCAGCAAGAGCACCGGGGGGACTGAAGCTTTCTTT. It codes for CASKSTGGTEAFF. Based on the CDR3 plus reference TRBV28 and TRBJ1-1, the full variable domain is DVKVTQSSRYLVKRTGEKVFLECVQDMDHENMFWYRQDPGLGLRLIYFSYDVKMKEKGDIPEGYSVSREKKERFSLILESASTNQTSMYLCASKSTGGTEAFFGQGTRLTVV.

V usage is TRBV10-1 and J usage is TRBJ2-7, with TRBD1 matching 7 bases. The CDR3 is made up of 13 amino acids. With V trimmed by 7 bases and J by 3 bases, 6 bases remained unmatched. Germline V gene lookup returns CDR1 WNHNN and CDR2 SYGVQD (reference sequence). CDR3 nucleotide sequence: TGCGCCAGCAATGGACAGGCGAACTACGAGCAGTACTTC. Protein product: CASNGQANYEQYF.

V usage is TRBV7-3 and J usage is TRBJ1-5; 10 bases line up with TRBD1. J gave up 6 bases and V 6 bases, and 14 bases lay outside the gene matches. Germline CDR1 and CDR2: SGHTA and FQGTGA. This CDR3 contains 17 residues. Here the CDR3 DNA reads TGTGCCAGCAGGCGCGGGACAGGGGAACCAATGCCTCAGCCCCAGCATTTT. As protein: CASRRGTGEPMPQPQHF.

The rearrangement uses TRBV5-4 and TRBJ2-1, with 7 positions matching TRBD2. The trim removed 4 bases at V and 0 bases at J, leaving 10 bases unmatched. Germline CDR1 and CDR2: SGHNT and YYREEE (reference sequence). CDR3 size: 17 residues. In DNA form, the CDR3 reads TGTGCCAGCAGCCCCCCGGCGGGGGACCTCTCCTACAATGAGCAGTTCTTC. It specifies CASSPPAGDLSYNEQFF.

This chain joins TRBV6-1 and TRBJ2-7; 11 bases fit TRBD2. V dropped 7 bases and J dropped 5; count of bases not matched to a gene: 10. This CDR3 has 15 residues. Looked up from germline, CDR1 is MNHNS and CDR2 is SASEGT. The CDR3 here is CASIDTIAGGNEQYF. CDR3 coding DNA: TGTGCCAGCATCGATACCATAGCGGGAGGGAACGAGCAGTACTTC.